This T cell receptor beta chain was identified during a study of blood T cell repertoires in COVID-19. The wider study: Acute and convalescent COVID-19 specimens originated in the United States, Italy and Spain. Sample material is recorded as cDNA or gDNA derived from T cells, B-cell-depleted T cells, or PBMCs.

As originally analysed: Counts of nucleated cells, estimated from reference gene primer amplification, were obtained. The method was immunoSEQ multiplex PCR; TCRdb's version includes in-frame clones alone and lacks a portion of them. That table is the source of V, J and clone size, and D and trimming were worked out from the DNA. The repertoire consists of roughly 43,000 clones, with roughly 88% occurring once and the leading ten covering less than 15%. This clone was seen more than once but under ten times. Sequencing input: peripheral blood. This clonotype was obtained from a human donor in a cohort sampled during active COVID-19.

The DNA of the CDR3 is TGTGCCAGCACCTCCCTCGGGGTGGTTACTGGAAACACCATATATTTT. This sequence encodes CASTSLGVVTGNTIYF. The genes are TRBV28 and TRBJ1-3; no reliable D call. The CDR3 is 16 amino acids. Trimming stripped 7 bases from V and 2 bases from J, with 18 bases between. Per germline, CDR1 MDHEN and CDR2 SYDVKM.